These 17 T cell receptor beta chains came from one sample sequenced in a study of technical replicates of blood from several donors (dated by TCRdb to 2016 to 2017). To prepare the library, the immunoSEQ multiplex PCR assay was applied. Held by TCRdb, this immuneACCESS table contains in-frame sequences only and omits some clones. Under half of the omission traces to an unresolved V gene where checked; the cause of the rest is unknown. The sample yields 80,000 to 95,000 clones; around 94% were counted once. Around 0.25% of the sample goes to the ten largest clones. The material sequenced was T cells isolated from PBMCs. The receptors derive from a human donor in good health.

This CDR3 is CATLKLAGGLDTQYF. In DNA form, the CDR3 reads TGTGCCACCCTAAAACTAGCGGGAGGGTTAGATACGCAGTATTTT. V gene TRBV6-1 combines with J gene TRBJ2-3; 13 bases line up with TRBD2. V gave up 10 bases and J gave up 5 bases; unmatched junction bases: 9. The CDR3 is 15 residues long. The germline CDR1 and CDR2 sequences are MNHNS and SASEGT.

The rearrangement uses TRBV10-3 and TRBJ2-7; 10 nucleotides line up with TRBD1. This CDR3 has 14 amino acids. In germline, CDR1 is ENHRY, CDR2 SYGVKD. The ends lost 6 bases at V and 3 bases at J; junction bases unmatched: 5. For the CDR3, the DNA is TGTGCCATCAGAGAGGGACAGGGGAACTACGAGCAGTACTTC. Encoded protein: CAIREGQGNYEQYF.

The gene calls are TRBV5-1 and TRBJ1-1, with D perhaps matching TRBD1 (5 bases). CDR1 is SGHRS, CDR2 YFSETQ, per germline. The CDR3 consists of 14 residues. The ends were cut back, 0 bases at V and 1 base at J, with 7 bases in the middle. DNA of the CDR3: TGCGCCAGCAGCTTGGCGCAGGGGAACACTGAAGCTTTCTTT. Protein product: CASSLAQGNTEAFF.

The chain has TRBV6-1 and TRBJ1-2; a possible D gene is TRBD1 (6 bases). Looked up from germline, CDR1 is MNHNS and CDR2 is SASEGT. Trimming removed 10 bases from V and 1 base from J, with 13 bases in between. The CDR3 covers 13 residues. CDR3 nucleotides: TGTGCCACCTTGGTACAGGGTAACTATGGCTACACCTTC. As protein: CATLVQGNYGYTF.

This clone was recorded once. V gene TRBV11-2 combines with J gene TRBJ2-5; 10 bases line up with TRBD2. Germline-derived CDR1 and CDR2 are SGHAT and FQNNGV. The CDR3 covers 16 residues. Germline trimming cut 7 bases from V and 0 bases from J; bases unmatched to any gene: 8. CDR3 protein: CASIERSGGHQETQYF. The CDR3 region has the DNA TGTGCCAGCATCGAACGTAGCGGGGGGCACCAAGAGACCCAGTACTTC.

The chain has TRBV29-1 and TRBJ2-3, with TRBD2 identical over 10 bases. CDR1 SQVTM and CDR2 ANQGSEA come from the germline V gene. The CDR3 is 15 amino acids. V lost 7 bases to trimming and J lost 6 bases; unmatched junction nucleotides: 13. The CDR3 coding sequence is TGCAGCGCGCGACCAGGGCTAGCGGGAGCGGATACGCAGTATTTT. This gives the protein CSARPGLAGADTQYF.

This clone occurred a few times. The chain employs TRBV30 and TRBJ1-5, with a tentative D call TRBD1 (5 bases). Trimming cost V 4 bases and J 1 base, with 14 bases left between them. CDR1 is GTSNPN, CDR2 SVGIG, per germline (reference sequence). The CDR3 extends over 15 amino acids. CDR3 bases: TGTGCCTGGACCCCTTGGGGGGGGAGCAATCAGCCCCAGCATTTT. Translated, it gives CAWTPWGGSNQPQHF.

The chain joins TRBV5-4 to TRBJ1-2, with 10 bases that match TRBD1. From germline, CDR1 is SGHNT and CDR2 YYREEE (reference sequence). V lost 4 bases to trimming and J lost 4 bases; unmatched junction nucleotides: 4. This CDR3 has 14 residues. CDR3 loop: CASSIRDRGYGYTF. CDR3 sequence (DNA): TGTGCCAGCAGCATCCGGGACAGGGGCTATGGCTACACCTTC.

This clone has only one observation. The CDR3 DNA follows: TGCGCCAGCAGCCCTCGGGTTCAGGGGGCGACTGAAGCTTTCTTT. Its translation: CASSPRVQGATEAFF. The rearrangement uses TRBV4-1 and TRBJ1-1; 8 bases match TRBD1. Trimming cost V 4 bases and J 5 bases; bases outside gene matches: 9. This CDR3 contains 15 residues. Germline V gene data show CDR1 as MGHRA and CDR2 as YSYEKL.

CDR3 in DNA: TGTGCCAGCAGAACAGGGGAACAAGAGACCCAGTACTTC. Its translation is CASRTGEQETQYF. The chain links TRBV5-4 to TRBJ2-5; 7 positions agree with TRBD1. Germline V lookup: CDR1 SGHNT, CDR2 YYREEE (reference sequence). This CDR3 contains 13 residues. Losses at the gene ends were 5 bases for V and 2 bases for J; bases not matched to a gene: 3.

The V call is TRBV5-1, the J call TRBJ2-2; 9 positions match TRBD1. J lost 0 bases, V lost 2 bases, and 5 bases had no gene match. Germline-derived CDR1 and CDR2 are SGHRS and YFSETQ. The CDR3 sequence is 17 residues long. The CDR3 coding sequence is TGCGCCAGCAGCTTTTATGACAGGGGGGCGAACACCGGGGAGCTGTTTTTT. This codes for CASSFYDRGANTGELFF.

The chain joins TRBV9 to TRBJ2-2; a weak D match, TRBD2 (6 bases). Germline loops: CDR1 SGDLS, CDR2 YYNGEE. Between the trimmed V and J ends, which lost 0 bases and 3 bases, there was a span of 6 bases. The CDR3 runs to 14 residues. CDR3 sequence (DNA): TGTGCCAGCAGCGTAGGGGGGGACACCGGGGAGCTGTTTTTT. It codes for CASSVGGDTGELFF.

This clone was counted between two and nine times. The V and J genes are TRBV30 and TRBJ1-1; TRBD1 is a possible D gene (6 bases). Germline V gene sequence: CDR1 GTSNPN, CDR2 SVGIG (reference sequence). The CDR3 totals 19 residues. Trimming shortened V by 3 bases and J by 1 base, and 27 bases separated the two germline ends. CDR3: CAWSAKSGQQTPANTEAFF. The CDR3 DNA follows: TGTGCCTGGAGCGCTAAAAGCGGACAGCAAACTCCCGCGAACACTGAAGCTTTCTTT.

Here the CDR3 DNA reads TGTGCCAGTAGTATACTGGGACTAGCGGACGTAGATACGCAGTATTTT. Its translation is CASSILGLADVDTQYF. The V call is TRBV19, the J call TRBJ2-3; 11 nucleotides agree with TRBD2. This CDR3 comprises 16 residues. Germline V lookup: CDR1 LNHDA, CDR2 SQIVND (reference sequence). The trim removed 2 bases at V and 5 bases at J, leaving 6 bases unmatched.

This chain joins TRBV19 and TRBJ1-6, with no clear D. V dropped 4 bases and J dropped 7 bases, with 8 bases sitting between them. From germline, CDR1 is LNHDA and CDR2 SQIVND (reference sequence). This CDR3 is 13 amino acids long. CDR3 in DNA: TGTGCCAGTAGTACTAGGAGCAATTCACCCCTCCACTTT. It yields the protein CASSTRSNSPLHF.

The V call is TRBV7-9, the J call TRBJ2-3; D is uncertain. CDR1 is SEHNR and CDR2 is FQNEAQ in the germline V gene (reference sequence). V was shortened by 4 bases and J by 5 bases, with 13 bases between the two germline ends. The CDR3 covers 14 residues. The DNA for the CDR3 is TGTGCCAGCAGCTCTCGCCGAGGCGAAGATACGCAGTATTTT. Protein sequence: CASSSRRGEDTQYF.

This chain joins TRBV7-9 and TRBJ2-1; no clear D gene. The length of the CDR3 is 13 residues. V lost 5 bases, J lost 7 bases, and 12 bases lay in between. Looked up from germline, CDR1 is SEHNR and CDR2 is FQNEAQ (reference sequence). The CDR3 sequence is CASSPGFGNEQFF. The CDR3 DNA follows: TGTGCCAGCAGCCCCGGTTTTGGTAATGAGCAGTTCTTC.